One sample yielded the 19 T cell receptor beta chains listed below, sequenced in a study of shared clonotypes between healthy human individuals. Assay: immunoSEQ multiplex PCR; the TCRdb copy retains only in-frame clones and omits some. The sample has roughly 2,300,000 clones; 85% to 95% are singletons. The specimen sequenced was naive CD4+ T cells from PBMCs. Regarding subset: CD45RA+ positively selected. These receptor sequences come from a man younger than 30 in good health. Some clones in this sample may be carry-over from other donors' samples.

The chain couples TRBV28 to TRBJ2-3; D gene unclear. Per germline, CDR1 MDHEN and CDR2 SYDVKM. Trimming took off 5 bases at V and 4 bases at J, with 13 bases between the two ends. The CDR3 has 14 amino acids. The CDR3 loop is CASSGQPSPDTQYF. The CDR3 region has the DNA TGTGCCAGCAGTGGGCAGCCAAGCCCAGATACGCAGTATTTT.

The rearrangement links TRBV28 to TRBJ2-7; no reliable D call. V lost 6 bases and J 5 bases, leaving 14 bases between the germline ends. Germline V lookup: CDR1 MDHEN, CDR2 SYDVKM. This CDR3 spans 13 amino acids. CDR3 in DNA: TGTGCCAGCAGAGAGACGGCGATTAACGAGCAGTACTTC. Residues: CASRETAINEQYF. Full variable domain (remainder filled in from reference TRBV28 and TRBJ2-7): DVKVTQSSRYLVKRTGEKVFLECVQDMDHENMFWYRQDPGLGLRLIYFSYDVKMKEKGDIPEGYSVSREKKERFSLILESASTNQTSMYLCASRETAINEQYFGPGTRLTVT.

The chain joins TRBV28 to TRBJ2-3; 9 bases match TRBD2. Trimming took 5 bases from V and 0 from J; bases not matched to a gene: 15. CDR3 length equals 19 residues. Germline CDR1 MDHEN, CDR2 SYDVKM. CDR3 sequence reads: CASSPRWLAGKTSTDTQYF. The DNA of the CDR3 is TGTGCCAGCAGTCCGAGGTGGCTAGCGGGAAAGACTAGCACAGATACGCAGTATTTT.

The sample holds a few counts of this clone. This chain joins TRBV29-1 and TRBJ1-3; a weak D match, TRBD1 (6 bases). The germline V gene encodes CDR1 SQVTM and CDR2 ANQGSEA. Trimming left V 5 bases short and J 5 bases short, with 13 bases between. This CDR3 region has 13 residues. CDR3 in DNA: TGCAGCGTTATGGCGACAGGACGAAACACCATATATTTT. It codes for CSVMATGRNTIYF.

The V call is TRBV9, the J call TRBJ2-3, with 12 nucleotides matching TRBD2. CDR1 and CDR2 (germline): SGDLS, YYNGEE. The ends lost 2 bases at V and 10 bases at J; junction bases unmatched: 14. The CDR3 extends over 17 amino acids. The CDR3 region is CASSVTSGRPPSAPQYF. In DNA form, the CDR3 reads TGTGCCAGCAGCGTCACTAGCGGGAGGCCGCCTTCTGCACCGCAGTATTTT.

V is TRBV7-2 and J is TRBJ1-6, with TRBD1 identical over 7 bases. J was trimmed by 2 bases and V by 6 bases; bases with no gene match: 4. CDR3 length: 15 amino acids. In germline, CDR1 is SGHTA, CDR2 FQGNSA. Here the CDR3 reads CASSPQGAYNSPLHF. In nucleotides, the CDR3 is TGTGCCAGCAGTCCCCAGGGGGCCTATAATTCACCCCTCCACTTT.

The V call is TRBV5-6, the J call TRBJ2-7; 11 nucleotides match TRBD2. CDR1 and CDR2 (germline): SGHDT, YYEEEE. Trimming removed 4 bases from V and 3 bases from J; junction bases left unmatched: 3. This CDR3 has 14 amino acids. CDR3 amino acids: CASSPLAGVYEQYF. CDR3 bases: TGTGCCAGCAGCCCACTAGCGGGAGTCTACGAGCAGTACTTC. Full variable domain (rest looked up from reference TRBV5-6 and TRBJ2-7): DAGVTQSPTHLIKTRGQQVTLRCSPKSGHDTVSWYQQALGQGPQFIFQYYEEEERQRGNFPDRFSGHQFPNYSSELNVNALLLGDSALYLCASSPLAGVYEQYFGPGTRLTVT.

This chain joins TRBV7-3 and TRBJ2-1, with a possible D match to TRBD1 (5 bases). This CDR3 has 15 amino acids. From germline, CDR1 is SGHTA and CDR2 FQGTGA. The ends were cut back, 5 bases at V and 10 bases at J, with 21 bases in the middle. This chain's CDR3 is CASSPSRGYQNEQFF. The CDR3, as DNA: TGTGCCAGCAGCCCATCAAGGGGCTACCAGAACGAGCAGTTCTTC.

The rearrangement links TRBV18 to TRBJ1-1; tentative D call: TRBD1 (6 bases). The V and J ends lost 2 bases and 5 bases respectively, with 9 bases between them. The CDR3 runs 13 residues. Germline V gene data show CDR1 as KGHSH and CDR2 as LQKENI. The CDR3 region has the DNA TGTGCCAGCTCACCAGTCAGGGGTACTGAAGCTTTCTTT. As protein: CASSPVRGTEAFF.

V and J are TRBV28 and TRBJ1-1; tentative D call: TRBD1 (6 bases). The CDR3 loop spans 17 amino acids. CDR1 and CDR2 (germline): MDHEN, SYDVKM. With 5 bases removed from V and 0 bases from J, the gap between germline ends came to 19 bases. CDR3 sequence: CASSNGPGVWVNTEAFF. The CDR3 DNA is TGTGCCAGCAGTAACGGACCAGGGGTATGGGTGAACACTGAAGCTTTCTTT.

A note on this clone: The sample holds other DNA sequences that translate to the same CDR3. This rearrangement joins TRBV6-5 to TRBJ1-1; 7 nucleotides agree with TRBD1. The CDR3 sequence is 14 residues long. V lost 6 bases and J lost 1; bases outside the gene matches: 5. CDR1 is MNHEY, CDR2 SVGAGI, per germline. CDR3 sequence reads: CASSPRTGNTEAFF. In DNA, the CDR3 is TGTGCCAGCAGCCCTAGGACAGGGAACACTGAAGCTTTCTTT.

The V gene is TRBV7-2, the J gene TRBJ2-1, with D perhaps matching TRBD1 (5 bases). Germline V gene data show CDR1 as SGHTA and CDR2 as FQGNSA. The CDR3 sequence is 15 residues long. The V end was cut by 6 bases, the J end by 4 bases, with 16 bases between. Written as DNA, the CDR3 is TGTGCCAGCAGATCCGACAGTACAGTATACAATGAGCAGTTCTTC. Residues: CASRSDSTVYNEQFF.

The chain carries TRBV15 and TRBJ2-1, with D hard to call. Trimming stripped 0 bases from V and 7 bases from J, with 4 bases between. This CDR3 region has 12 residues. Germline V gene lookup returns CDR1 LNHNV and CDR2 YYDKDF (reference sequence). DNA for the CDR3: TGTGCCACCAGCAGAGATGGAAATGAGCAGTTCTTC. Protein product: CATSRDGNEQFF.

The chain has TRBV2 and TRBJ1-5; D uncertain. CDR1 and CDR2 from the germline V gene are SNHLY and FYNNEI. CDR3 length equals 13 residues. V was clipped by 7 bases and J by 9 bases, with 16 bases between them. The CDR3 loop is CASTRVPPGPQHF. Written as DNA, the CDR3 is TGTGCCAGCACAAGGGTTCCCCCGGGGCCCCAGCATTTT. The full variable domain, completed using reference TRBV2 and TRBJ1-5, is EPEVTQTPSHQVTQMGQEVILRCVPISNHLYFYWYRQILGQKVEFLVSFYNNEISEKSEIFDDQFSVERPDGSNFTLKIRSTKLEDSAMYFCASTRVPPGPQHFGDGTRLSIL.

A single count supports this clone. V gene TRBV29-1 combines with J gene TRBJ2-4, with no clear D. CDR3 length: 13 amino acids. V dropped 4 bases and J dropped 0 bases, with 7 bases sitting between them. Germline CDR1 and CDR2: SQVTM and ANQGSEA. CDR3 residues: CSVVGLAKNIQYF. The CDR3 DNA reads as TGCAGCGTTGTGGGATTAGCCAAAAACATTCAGTACTTC. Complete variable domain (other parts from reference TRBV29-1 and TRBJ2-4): SAVISQKPSRDICQRGTSLTIQCQVDSQVTMMFWYRQQPGQSLTLIATANQGSEATYESGFVIDKFPISRPNLTFSTLTVSNMSPEDSSIYLCSVVGLAKNIQYFGAGTRLSVL.

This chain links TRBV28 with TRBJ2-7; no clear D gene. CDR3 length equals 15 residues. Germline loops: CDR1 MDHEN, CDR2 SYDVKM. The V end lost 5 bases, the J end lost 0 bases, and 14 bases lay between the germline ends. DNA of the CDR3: TGTGCCAGCAGTCTTTCATTGAGTAGCTCCTACGAGCAGTACTTC. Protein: CASSLSLSSSYEQYF.

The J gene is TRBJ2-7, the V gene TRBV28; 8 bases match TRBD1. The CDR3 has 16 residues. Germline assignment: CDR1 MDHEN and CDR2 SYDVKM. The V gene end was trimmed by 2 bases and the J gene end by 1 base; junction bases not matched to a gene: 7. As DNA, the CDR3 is TGTGCCAGCAGTTTAGCTCGACAGGGGATTTCCTACGAGCAGTACTTC. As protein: CASSLARQGISYEQYF.

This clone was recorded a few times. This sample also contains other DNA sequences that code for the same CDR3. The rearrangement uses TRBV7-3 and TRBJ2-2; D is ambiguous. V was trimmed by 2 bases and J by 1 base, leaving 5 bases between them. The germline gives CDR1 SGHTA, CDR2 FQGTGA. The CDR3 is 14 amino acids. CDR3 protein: CASSLSGNTGELFF. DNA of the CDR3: TGTGCCAGCAGCTTATCGGGGAACACCGGGGAGCTGTTTTTT.

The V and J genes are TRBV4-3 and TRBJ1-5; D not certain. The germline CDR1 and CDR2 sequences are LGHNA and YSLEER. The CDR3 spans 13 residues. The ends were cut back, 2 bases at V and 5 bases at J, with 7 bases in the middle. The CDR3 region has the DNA TGCGCCAGCAGCCAATACATGGATCAGCCCCAGCATTTT. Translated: CASSQYMDQPQHF.